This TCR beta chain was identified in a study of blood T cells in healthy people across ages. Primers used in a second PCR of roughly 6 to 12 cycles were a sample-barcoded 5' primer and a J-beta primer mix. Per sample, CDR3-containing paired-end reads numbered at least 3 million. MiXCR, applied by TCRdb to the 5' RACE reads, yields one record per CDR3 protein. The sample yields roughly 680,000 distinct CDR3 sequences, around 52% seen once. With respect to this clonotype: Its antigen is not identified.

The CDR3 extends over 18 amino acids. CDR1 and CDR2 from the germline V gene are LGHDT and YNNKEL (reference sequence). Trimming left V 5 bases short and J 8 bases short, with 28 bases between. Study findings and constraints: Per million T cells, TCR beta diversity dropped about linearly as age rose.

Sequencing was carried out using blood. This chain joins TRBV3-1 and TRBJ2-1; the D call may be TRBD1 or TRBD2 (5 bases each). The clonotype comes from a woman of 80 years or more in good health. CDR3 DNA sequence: TGTGCCAGCAGCTCACAAGGGGCTACTAGTAATTTTTTATATGAGCAGTTCTTC. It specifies CASSSQGATSNFLYEQFF.